This T cell receptor (beta chain) derives from a study of blood T cell repertoires in COVID-19. Background on the study: Acute and convalescent COVID-19 samples came from the United States, Italy and Spain. PBMCs, B-cell-depleted T cells, or T cells were the source of the cDNA or gDNA that made up the material.

Original data processing: Quantification of nucleated cells was approximated via reference gene primer amplification. Libraries were prepared by immunoSEQ multiplex PCR; TCRdb keeps only in-frame clonotypes and omits some of them. That table supplies the V and J calls and clone size; D and trimming were determined from the DNA. The data contain around 270,000 clones, approximately 90% of them seen just once; the ten biggest clones take up approximately 4.3%. This clone has more than one count but fewer than ten. Germline V gene data show CDR1 as LGHDT and CDR2 as YNNKEL (reference sequence). The CDR3 length is 15 residues. Trimming took off 3 bases at V and 7 bases at J, with 16 bases between the two ends.

The sequence came from a man aged 35-49 years with acute or convalescent COVID-19. Material for sequencing was peripheral blood. This chain joins TRBV3-1 (or the pseudogene TRBV3-2) and TRBJ1-3; D call uncertain. The CDR3 nucleotides read TGTGCCAGCAGCCACCAATCCCCGGGCGGGAACACCATATATTTT. It codes for CASSHQSPGGNTIYF.